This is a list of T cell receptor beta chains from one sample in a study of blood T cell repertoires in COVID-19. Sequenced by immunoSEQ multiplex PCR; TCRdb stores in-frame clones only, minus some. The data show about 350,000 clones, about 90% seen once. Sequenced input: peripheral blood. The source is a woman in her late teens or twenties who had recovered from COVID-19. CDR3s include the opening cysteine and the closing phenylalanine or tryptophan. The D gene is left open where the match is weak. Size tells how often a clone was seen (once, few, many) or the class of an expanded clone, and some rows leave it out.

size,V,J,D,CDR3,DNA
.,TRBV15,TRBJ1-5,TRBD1,CATSRGLGQVYNQPQHF,TGTGCCACCAGCAGAGGTTTGGGACAGGTTTACAATCAGCCCCAGCATTTT
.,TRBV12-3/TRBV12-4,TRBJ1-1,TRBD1,CASSTPGQGVAFF,TGTGCCAGCAGTACTCCGGGACAGGGAGTAGCTTTCTTT
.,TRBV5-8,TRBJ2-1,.,CASSSGAGRLNNEQFF,TGTGCCAGCAGCTCAGGGGCCGGGAGGCTCAACAATGAGCAGTTCTTC
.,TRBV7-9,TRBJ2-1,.,CASSLRVGVDNEQFF,TGTGCCAGCAGCTTACGGGTAGGCGTGGACAATGAGCAGTTCTTC
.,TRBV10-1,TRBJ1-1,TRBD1,CASSSGTGWTEAFF,TGCGCCAGCAGTTCCGGGACAGGGTGGACTGAAGCTTTCTTT
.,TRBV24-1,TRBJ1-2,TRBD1,CATSGLRDSYGYTF,TGTGCCACCAGTGGGCTCCGGGACAGCTATGGCTACACCTTC
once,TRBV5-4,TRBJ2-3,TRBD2,CASSPPGLATDTQYF,TGTGCCAGCAGCCCCCCGGGACTAGCCACAGATACGCAGTATTTT
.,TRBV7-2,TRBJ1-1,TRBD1,CASSLKWDRGGTEAFF,TGTGCCAGCAGCTTAAAGTGGGACAGGGGAGGGACTGAAGCTTTCTTT
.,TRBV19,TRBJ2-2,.,CASSMGPRGTGELFF,TGTGCCAGTAGTATGGGCCCCCGGGGGACCGGGGAGCTGTTTTTT
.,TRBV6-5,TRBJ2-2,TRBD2,CASSYRRTSATGELFF,TGTGCCAGCAGTTACCGCCGGACTAGCGCCACCGGGGAGCTGTTTTTT
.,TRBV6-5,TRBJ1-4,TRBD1,CASSRTGGGYEKLFF,TGTGCCAGCAGCCGGACAGGGGGCGGGTATGAAAAACTGTTTTTT
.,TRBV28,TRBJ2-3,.,CASSPLAGSQYF,TGTGCCAGCAGTCCCCTTGCGGGCTCGCAGTATTTT
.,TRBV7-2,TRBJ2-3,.,CASSSTPSTDTQYF,TGTGCCAGCAGCTCTACCCCAAGCACAGATACGCAGTATTTT
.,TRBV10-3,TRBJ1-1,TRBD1,CAIRRGQGNTEAFF,TGTGCCATCAGGAGAGGACAGGGGAACACTGAAGCTTTCTTT
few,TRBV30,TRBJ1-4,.,CAWSDQGPNEKLFF,TGTGCCTGGAGTGATCAGGGCCCTAATGAAAAACTGTTTTTT
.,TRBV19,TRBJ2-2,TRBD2,CASSKRLAGLTGELFF,TGTGCCAGTAGTAAAAGACTAGCGGGTCTAACCGGGGAGCTGTTTTTT
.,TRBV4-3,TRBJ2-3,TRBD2,CASSLTPNHLAGGYTDTQYF,TGCGCCAGTTCGCTTACACCAAACCATCTAGCGGGAGGGTACACAGATACGCAGTATTTT
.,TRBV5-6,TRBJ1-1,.,CASSLDLGGTEAFF,TGTGCCAGCAGCTTGGACTTAGGGGGCACTGAAGCTTTCTTT
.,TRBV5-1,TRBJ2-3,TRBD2,CASSPWTSSPTQYF,TGCGCCAGCAGCCCGTGGACTAGCAGCCCCACGCAGTATTTT
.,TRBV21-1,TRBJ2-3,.,CASSREAPRADTQYF,TGTGCCAGCAGCAGGGAGGCCCCGAGGGCAGATACGCAGTATTTT
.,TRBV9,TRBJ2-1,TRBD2,CASSTLAGDVNEQFF,TGTGCCAGCAGCACCTTAGCGGGAGACGTCAATGAGCAGTTCTTC
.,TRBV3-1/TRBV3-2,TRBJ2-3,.,CASSQFGQSTDTQYF,TGTGCCAGCAGCCAGTTTGGCCAGAGCACAGATACGCAGTATTTT
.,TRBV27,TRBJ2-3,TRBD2,CASSPGTSGRAFRTDTQYF,TGTGCCAGCAGTCCCGGGACTAGCGGGAGGGCCTTTCGCACAGATACGCAGTATTTT
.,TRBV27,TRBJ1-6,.,CASSLSAGGFYNSPLHF,TGTGCCAGCAGTTTATCGGCAGGTGGTTTCTATAATTCACCCCTCCACTTT